The rows below give T cell receptor beta chains drawn from one sample of a study of blood T cells in healthy people across ages. Using its own MiXCR run on the 5' RACE reads, TCRdb lists one record per CDR3 protein. Here the sample spans around 1,800,000 distinct CDR3 sequences, roughly two fifths being singletons. The material sequenced was blood. These receptors all stem from a human donor in good health. CDR3s include the opening cysteine and the closing phenylalanine or tryptophan. Fields, in order: J gene, clone size, V gene, CDR3 length, D gene, CDR3 protein, CDR3 DNA. D genes are given only for firm matches. Only some rows state a clone size, as once, few, many or a class for expanded clones.

j_call: TRBJ2-3; clone_size: .; v_call: TRBV9; cdr3_length: 16; d_call: TRBD2; cdr3_aa: CASSHSKRDNTDTQYF; cdr3_nt: TGTGCCAGCAGCCATTCCAAGCGGGATAACACAGATACGCAGTATTTT
j_call: TRBJ2-5; clone_size: .; v_call: TRBV19; cdr3_length: 13; d_call: .; cdr3_aa: CATSTGRQGTQYF; cdr3_nt: TGTGCCACCTCGACAGGGAGGCAAGGGACCCAGTACTTC
j_call: TRBJ2-7; clone_size: .; v_call: TRBV7-2; cdr3_length: 16; d_call: TRBD1; cdr3_aa: CASSLVPTGLVHEQYF; cdr3_nt: TGTGCCAGCAGCTTAGTCCCGACAGGGCTCGTCCACGAGCAGTACTTC
j_call: TRBJ2-7; clone_size: .; v_call: TRBV29-1; cdr3_length: 14; d_call: TRBD1; cdr3_aa: CSVEGGQGVYEQYF; cdr3_nt: TGCAGCGTTGAGGGAGGACAGGGTGTATACGAGCAGTACTTC
j_call: TRBJ2-5; clone_size: few; v_call: TRBV20-1; cdr3_length: 15; d_call: .; cdr3_aa: CSARDLFRGKETQYF; cdr3_nt: TGCAGTGCTAGAGATCTGTTTAGGGGGAAAGAGACCCAGTACTTC
j_call: TRBJ1-2; clone_size: .; v_call: TRBV5-1; cdr3_length: 16; d_call: .; cdr3_aa: CASSLWGVTENYGYTF; cdr3_nt: TGCGCCAGCAGCCTCTGGGGTGTGACAGAAAACTATGGCTACACCTTC
j_call: TRBJ1-2; clone_size: few; v_call: TRBV5-1; cdr3_length: 15; d_call: .; cdr3_aa: CASSTPEWEATGYTF; cdr3_nt: TGCGCCAGCAGTACCCCGGAGTGGGAGGCAACTGGCTACACCTTC
j_call: TRBJ2-1; clone_size: .; v_call: TRBV6-5; cdr3_length: 11; d_call: .; cdr3_aa: CATRISYEQFF; cdr3_nt: TGTGCCACTAGGATTTCCTACGAGCAGTTCTTC
j_call: TRBJ2-3; clone_size: .; v_call: TRBV29-1; cdr3_length: 13; d_call: .; cdr3_aa: CSESQGPTDTQYF; cdr3_nt: TGCAGCGAATCGCAGGGGCCCACAGATACGCAGTATTTT
j_call: TRBJ2-1; clone_size: few; v_call: TRBV7-3; cdr3_length: 13; d_call: .; cdr3_aa: CASSRGSQEEQFF; cdr3_nt: TGTGCCAGCAGCCGGGGGAGCCAGGAGGAGCAGTTCTTC
j_call: TRBJ2-7; clone_size: .; v_call: TRBV28; cdr3_length: 11; d_call: .; cdr3_aa: CASRWRDEQYF; cdr3_nt: TGTGCCAGCAGGTGGAGGGACGAGCAGTACTTC
j_call: TRBJ1-5; clone_size: .; v_call: TRBV10-3; cdr3_length: 16; d_call: .; cdr3_aa: CAISEFRDTSNQPQHF; cdr3_nt: TGTGCCATCAGTGAGTTCCGGGACACTTCCAATCAGCCCCAGCATTTT
j_call: TRBJ2-7; clone_size: .; v_call: TRBV20-1; cdr3_length: 15; d_call: .; cdr3_aa: CSARDSRGGSYEQYF; cdr3_nt: TGCAGTGCTAGAGATAGTAGGGGGGGATCCTACGAGCAGTACTTC
j_call: TRBJ1-2; clone_size: few; v_call: TRBV12-5; cdr3_length: 13; d_call: .; cdr3_aa: CASAREDNYGYTF; cdr3_nt: TGTGCTAGTGCCCGAGAGGATAACTATGGCTACACCTTC
j_call: TRBJ2-7; clone_size: .; v_call: TRBV5-1; cdr3_length: 15; d_call: .; cdr3_aa: CASSLSGTPENEQYF; cdr3_nt: TGCGCCAGCAGCTTGTCCGGGACTCCCGAGAACGAGCAGTACTTC
j_call: TRBJ1-1; clone_size: .; v_call: TRBV4-3; cdr3_length: 15; d_call: .; cdr3_aa: CASSPRTAKDTEAFF; cdr3_nt: TGCGCCAGCAGCCCTCGGACAGCCAAAGACACTGAAGCTTTCTTT
j_call: TRBJ1-5; clone_size: .; v_call: TRBV15; cdr3_length: 15; d_call: .; cdr3_aa: CATSRDVPQAGPQHF; cdr3_nt: TGTGCCACCAGCAGGGATGTACCACAGGCGGGGCCCCAGCATTTT
j_call: TRBJ2-7; clone_size: .; v_call: TRBV15; cdr3_length: 16; d_call: TRBD1; cdr3_aa: CATSRLGLGQGYEQYF; cdr3_nt: TGTGCCACCAGCAGACTCGGGCTCGGACAGGGCTACGAGCAGTACTTC
j_call: TRBJ1-1; clone_size: .; v_call: TRBV20-1; cdr3_length: 14; d_call: .; cdr3_aa: CSAPLKGRDTEAFF; cdr3_nt: TGCAGTGCCCCCCTGAAGGGACGCGACACTGAAGCTTTCTTT
j_call: TRBJ1-2; clone_size: few; v_call: TRBV5-1; cdr3_length: 15; d_call: .; cdr3_aa: CASSLGQADHYGYTF; cdr3_nt: TGCGCCAGCAGCTTGGGCCAGGCCGATCACTATGGCTACACCTTC
j_call: TRBJ2-7; clone_size: few; v_call: TRBV7-9; cdr3_length: 16; d_call: TRBD1; cdr3_aa: CASSPKLETGAYEQYF; cdr3_nt: TGTGCCAGCAGCCCAAAGCTCGAGACAGGGGCCTACGAGCAGTACTTC
j_call: TRBJ1-2; clone_size: .; v_call: TRBV5-5; cdr3_length: 14; d_call: .; cdr3_aa: CASSPELDNYGYTF; cdr3_nt: TGTGCCAGCAGCCCGGAACTCGATAACTATGGCTACACCTTC
j_call: TRBJ2-7; clone_size: .; v_call: TRBV7-6; cdr3_length: 17; d_call: .; cdr3_aa: CASSLAPPDSNCYEQYF; cdr3_nt: TGTGCCAGCAGTTTGGCCCCTCCGGACAGTAACTGCTACGAGCAGTACTTC
j_call: TRBJ2-1; clone_size: many; v_call: TRBV12-3/TRBV12-4; cdr3_length: 14; d_call: .; cdr3_aa: CASSDDSTYNEQFF; cdr3_nt: TGTGCCAGCAGCGATGACAGTACCTACAATGAGCAGTTCTTC
j_call: TRBJ1-1; clone_size: few; v_call: TRBV5-4; cdr3_length: 14; d_call: .; cdr3_aa: CASSLASGPTEAFF; cdr3_nt: TGTGCCAGCAGCTTGGCGTCAGGGCCCACTGAAGCTTTCTTT
j_call: TRBJ2-3; clone_size: few; v_call: TRBV15; cdr3_length: 16; d_call: .; cdr3_aa: CATSRPQVGGTDTQYF; cdr3_nt: TGTGCCACCAGCAGACCCCAGGTGGGGGGCACAGATACGCAGTATTTT
j_call: TRBJ1-2; clone_size: few; v_call: TRBV3-1; cdr3_length: 16; d_call: .; cdr3_aa: CASSQSLSGLLYGYTF; cdr3_nt: TGTGCCAGCAGCCAGTCGTTGTCAGGCCTACTCTATGGCTACACCTTC
j_call: TRBJ2-3; clone_size: few; v_call: TRBV7-2; cdr3_length: 14; d_call: .; cdr3_aa: CASSLVGYADTQYF; cdr3_nt: TGTGCCAGCAGCTTAGTAGGATACGCGGATACGCAGTATTTT
j_call: TRBJ2-1; clone_size: .; v_call: TRBV7-9; cdr3_length: 15; d_call: .; cdr3_aa: CAGSLAGAPGNEQFF; cdr3_nt: TGTGCCGGCAGCTTGGCAGGGGCTCCTGGAAATGAGCAGTTCTTC
j_call: TRBJ2-3; clone_size: .; v_call: TRBV28; cdr3_length: 13; d_call: .; cdr3_aa: CASTLQGSDTQYF; cdr3_nt: TGTGCCAGCACCCTACAGGGCTCAGATACGCAGTATTTT
j_call: TRBJ2-3; clone_size: few; v_call: TRBV29-1; cdr3_length: 13; d_call: .; cdr3_aa: CSVRDGGLNTQYF; cdr3_nt: TGCAGCGTGAGGGATGGGGGGTTAAATACGCAGTATTTT
j_call: TRBJ2-1; clone_size: .; v_call: TRBV9; cdr3_length: 14; d_call: .; cdr3_aa: CASSGRRLTNEQFF; cdr3_nt: TGTGCCAGCAGCGGGCGCCGCTTAACTAATGAGCAGTTCTTC
j_call: TRBJ1-4; clone_size: few; v_call: TRBV4-1; cdr3_length: 12; d_call: .; cdr3_aa: CASSQVAEKLFF; cdr3_nt: TGCGCCAGCAGCCAAGTTGCTGAAAAACTGTTTTTT
j_call: TRBJ2-7; clone_size: .; v_call: TRBV6-6; cdr3_length: 14; d_call: TRBD2; cdr3_aa: CASRTLAGDDERYF; cdr3_nt: TGTGCCAGCAGGACCCTAGCGGGTGACGACGAGCGGTACTTC
j_call: TRBJ2-7; clone_size: .; v_call: TRBV7-2; cdr3_length: 14; d_call: .; cdr3_aa: CASSLYRDSYEQYF; cdr3_nt: TGTGCCAGCAGCTTATACAGGGACTCCTACGAGCAGTACTTC
j_call: TRBJ2-1; clone_size: few; v_call: TRBV20-1; cdr3_length: 14; d_call: TRBD1; cdr3_aa: CSARPLRGTVEQFF; cdr3_nt: TGCAGTGCTAGACCCCTCAGGGGGACAGTTGAGCAGTTCTTC
j_call: TRBJ2-7; clone_size: .; v_call: TRBV7-2; cdr3_length: 13; d_call: .; cdr3_aa: CASRLDSINEQYF; cdr3_nt: TGTGCCAGCAGACTCGACAGTATTAACGAGCAGTACTTC